The present T cell receptor beta chain was sequenced within a study of early T cells in non-severe SARS-CoV-2 infection. CDR1 is SGHTA, CDR2 FQGNSA, per germline. The CDR3 is made up of 14 amino acids. This clonotype was recorded only once. Mismatch with germline at one junction end may stem from a read error. Attachment of unique molecular identifiers was made to individual cDNA molecules. TCRdb itself ran the 5' RACE reads through MiXCR, one entry per CDR3 protein. The data contain over 85,000 distinct CDR3 sequences, roughly 17% of them singletons. The chain has TRBV7-2 and TRBJ2-1; the D is unclear. The sample was whole blood. The receptor was isolated from an adult who was a healthcare worker with PCR-confirmed SARS-CoV-2 infection or an uninfected control (not recorded which). CDR3 loop: CVSSPRIGYNEQFF. CDR3 sequence (DNA): TGTGTCAGCAGCCCCCGGATAGGGTACAATGAGCAGTTCTTC.